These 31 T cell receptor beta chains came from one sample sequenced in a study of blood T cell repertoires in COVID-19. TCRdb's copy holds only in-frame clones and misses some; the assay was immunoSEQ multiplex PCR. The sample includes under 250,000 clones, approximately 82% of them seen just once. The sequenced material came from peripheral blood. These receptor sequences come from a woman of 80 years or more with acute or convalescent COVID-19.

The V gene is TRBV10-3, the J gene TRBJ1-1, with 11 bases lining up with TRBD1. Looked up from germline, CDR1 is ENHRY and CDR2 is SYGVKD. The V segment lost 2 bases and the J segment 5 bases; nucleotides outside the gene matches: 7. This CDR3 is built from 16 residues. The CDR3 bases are TGTGCCATCAGTGAGCCGGGACAGGGGGGAGGGACTGAAGCTTTCTTT. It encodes CAISEPGQGGGTEAFF.

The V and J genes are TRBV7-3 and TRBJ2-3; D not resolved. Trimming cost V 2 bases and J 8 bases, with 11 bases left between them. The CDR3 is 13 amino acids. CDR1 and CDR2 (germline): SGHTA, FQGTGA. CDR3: CASSLRVSGTQYF. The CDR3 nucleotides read TGTGCCAGCAGCTTACGGGTCTCCGGTACGCAGTATTTT.

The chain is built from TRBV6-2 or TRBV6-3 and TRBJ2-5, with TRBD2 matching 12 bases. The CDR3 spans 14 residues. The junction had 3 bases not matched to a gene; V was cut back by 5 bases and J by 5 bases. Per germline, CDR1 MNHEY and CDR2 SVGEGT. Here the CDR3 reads CASSLAGGPETQYF. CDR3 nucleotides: TGTGCCAGCAGTCTAGCGGGGGGGCCTGAGACCCAGTACTTC.

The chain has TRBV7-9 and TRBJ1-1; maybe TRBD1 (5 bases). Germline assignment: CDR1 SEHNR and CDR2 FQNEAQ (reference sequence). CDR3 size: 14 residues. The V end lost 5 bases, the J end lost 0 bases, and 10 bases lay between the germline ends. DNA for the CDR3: TGTGCCAGCAGCCCCCGGGGGATGAACACTGAAGCTTTCTTT. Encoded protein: CASSPRGMNTEAFF. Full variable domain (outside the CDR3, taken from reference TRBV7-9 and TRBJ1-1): DTGVSQNPRHKITKRGQNVTFRCDPISEHNRLYWYRQTLGQGPEFLTYFQNEAQLEKSRLLSDRFSAERPKGSFSTLEIQRTEQGDSAMYLCASSPRGMNTEAFFGQGTRLTVV.

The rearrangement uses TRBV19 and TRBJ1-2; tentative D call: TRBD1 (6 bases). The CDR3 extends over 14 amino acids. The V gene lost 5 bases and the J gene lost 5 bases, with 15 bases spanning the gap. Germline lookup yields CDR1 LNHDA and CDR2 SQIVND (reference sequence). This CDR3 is CASSRRGLEYGYTF. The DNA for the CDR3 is TGTGCCAGTAGTCGCAGGGGCCTGGAGTATGGCTACACCTTC. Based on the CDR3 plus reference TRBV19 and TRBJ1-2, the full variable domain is DGGITQSPKYLFRKEGQNVTLSCEQNLNHDAMYWYRQDPGQGLRLIYYSQIVNDFQKGDIAEGYSVSREKKESFPLTVTSAQKNPTAFYLCASSRRGLEYGYTFGSGTRLTVV.

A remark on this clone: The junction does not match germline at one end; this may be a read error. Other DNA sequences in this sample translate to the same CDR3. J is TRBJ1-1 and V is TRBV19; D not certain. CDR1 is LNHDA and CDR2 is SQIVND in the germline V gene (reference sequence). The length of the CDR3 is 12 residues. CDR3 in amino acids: CASSPTTAKAFF. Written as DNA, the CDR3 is TGCGCCAGTAGTCCAACAACAGCCAAAGCTTTCTTT.

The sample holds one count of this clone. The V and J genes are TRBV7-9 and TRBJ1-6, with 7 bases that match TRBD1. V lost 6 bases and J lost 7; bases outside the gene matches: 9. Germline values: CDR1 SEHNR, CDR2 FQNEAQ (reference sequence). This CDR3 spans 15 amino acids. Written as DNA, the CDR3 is TGTGCCAGCAGTCTTCGTGACAGGGACAATTCACCCCTCCACTTT. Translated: CASSLRDRDNSPLHF.

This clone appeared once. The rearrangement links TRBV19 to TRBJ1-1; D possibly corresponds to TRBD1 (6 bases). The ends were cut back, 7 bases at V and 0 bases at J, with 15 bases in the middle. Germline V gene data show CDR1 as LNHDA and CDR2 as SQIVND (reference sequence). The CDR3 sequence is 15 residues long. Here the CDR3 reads CASIGRGLMNTEAFF. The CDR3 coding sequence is TGTGCCAGTATCGGCAGGGGCCTAATGAACACTGAAGCTTTCTTT.

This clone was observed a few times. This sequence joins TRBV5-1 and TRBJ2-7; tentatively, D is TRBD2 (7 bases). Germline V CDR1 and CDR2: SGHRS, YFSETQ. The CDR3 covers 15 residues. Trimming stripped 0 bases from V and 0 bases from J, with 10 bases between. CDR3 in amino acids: CASSLVGGLSYEQYF. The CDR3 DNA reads TGCGCCAGCAGCTTGGTCGGGGGGCTCTCCTACGAGCAGTACTTC.

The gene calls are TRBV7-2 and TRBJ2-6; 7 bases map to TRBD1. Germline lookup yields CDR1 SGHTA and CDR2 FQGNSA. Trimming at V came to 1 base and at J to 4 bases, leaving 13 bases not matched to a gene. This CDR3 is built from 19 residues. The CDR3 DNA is TGTGCCAGCAGCTTAGGTCTGCGACAGGGAGTAGCGGGGGCCAACGTCCTGACTTTC. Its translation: CASSLGLRQGVAGANVLTF.

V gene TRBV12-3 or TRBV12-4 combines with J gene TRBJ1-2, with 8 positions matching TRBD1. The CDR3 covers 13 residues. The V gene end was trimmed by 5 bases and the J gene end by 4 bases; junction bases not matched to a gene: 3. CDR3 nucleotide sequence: TGTGCCAGCAGTGTGGGACAGGTCTATGGCTACACCTTC. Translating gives CASSVGQVYGYTF.

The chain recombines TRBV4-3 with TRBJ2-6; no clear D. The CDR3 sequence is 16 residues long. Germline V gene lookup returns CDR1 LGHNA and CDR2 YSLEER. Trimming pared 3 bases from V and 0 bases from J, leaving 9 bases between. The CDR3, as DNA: TGCGCCAGCAGCCAGGAACACTACTCTGGGGCCAACGTCCTGACTTTC. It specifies CASSQEHYSGANVLTF.

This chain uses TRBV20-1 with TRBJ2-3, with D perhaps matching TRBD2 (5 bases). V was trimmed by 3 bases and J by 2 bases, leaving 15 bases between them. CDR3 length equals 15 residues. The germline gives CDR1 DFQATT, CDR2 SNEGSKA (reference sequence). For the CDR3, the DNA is TGCAGTGCTAGTCGACTCCAAGGACTCACAGATACGCAGTATTTT. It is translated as CSASRLQGLTDTQYF.

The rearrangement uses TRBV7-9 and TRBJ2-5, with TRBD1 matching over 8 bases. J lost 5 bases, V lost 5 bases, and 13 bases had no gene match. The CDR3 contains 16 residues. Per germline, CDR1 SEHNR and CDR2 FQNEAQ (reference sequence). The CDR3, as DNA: TGTGCCAGCAGCGTGCAAACCGGGACAGGAGGGGAGACCCAGTACTTC. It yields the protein CASSVQTGTGGETQYF.

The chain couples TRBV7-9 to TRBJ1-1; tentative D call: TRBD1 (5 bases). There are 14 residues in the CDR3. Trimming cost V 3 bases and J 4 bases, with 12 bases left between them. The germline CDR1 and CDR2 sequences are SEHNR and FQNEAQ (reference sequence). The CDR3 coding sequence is TGTGCCAGCAGCTTGCAGGGAAGAAGCACTGAAGCTTTCTTT. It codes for CASSLQGRSTEAFF.

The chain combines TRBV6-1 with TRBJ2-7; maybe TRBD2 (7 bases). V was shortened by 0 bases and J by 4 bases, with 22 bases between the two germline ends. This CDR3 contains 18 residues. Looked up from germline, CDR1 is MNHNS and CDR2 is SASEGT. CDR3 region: CASSEAEGGGFIYYEQYF. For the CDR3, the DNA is TGTGCCAGCAGTGAAGCGGAGGGAGGGGGTTTTATTTATTACGAGCAGTACTTC.

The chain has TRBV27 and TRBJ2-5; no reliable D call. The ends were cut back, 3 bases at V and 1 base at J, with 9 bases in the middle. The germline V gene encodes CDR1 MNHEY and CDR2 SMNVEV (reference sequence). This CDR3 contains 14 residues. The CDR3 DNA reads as TGTGCCAGCAGTTTTTACAATCGCCAAGAGACCCAGTACTTC. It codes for CASSFYNRQETQYF.

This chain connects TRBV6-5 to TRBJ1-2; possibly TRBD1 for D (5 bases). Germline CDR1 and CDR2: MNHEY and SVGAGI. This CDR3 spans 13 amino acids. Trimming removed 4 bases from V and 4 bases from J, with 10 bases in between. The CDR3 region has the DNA TGTGCCAGCAGTTGGGGGGGTTCCTATGGCTACACCTTC. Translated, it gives CASSWGGSYGYTF.

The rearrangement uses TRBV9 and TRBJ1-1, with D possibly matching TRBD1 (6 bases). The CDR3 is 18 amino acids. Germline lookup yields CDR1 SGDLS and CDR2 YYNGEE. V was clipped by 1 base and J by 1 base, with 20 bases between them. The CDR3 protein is CASSVTPQLRGGNTEAFF. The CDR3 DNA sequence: TGTGCCAGCAGCGTAACCCCCCAGTTGAGGGGGGGGAACACTGAAGCTTTCTTT.

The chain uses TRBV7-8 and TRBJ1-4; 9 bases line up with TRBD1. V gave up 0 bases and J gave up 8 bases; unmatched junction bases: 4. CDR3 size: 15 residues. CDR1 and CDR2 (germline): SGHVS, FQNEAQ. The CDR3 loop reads CASSLAWTGEEKLFF. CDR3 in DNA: TGTGCCAGCAGCTTAGCTTGGACAGGGGAGGAAAAACTGTTTTTT.

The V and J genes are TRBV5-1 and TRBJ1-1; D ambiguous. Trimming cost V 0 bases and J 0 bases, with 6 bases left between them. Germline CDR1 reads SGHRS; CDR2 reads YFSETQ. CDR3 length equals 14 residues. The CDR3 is CASSLASVNTEAFF. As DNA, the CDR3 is TGCGCCAGCAGCTTGGCCTCAGTGAACACTGAAGCTTTCTTT.

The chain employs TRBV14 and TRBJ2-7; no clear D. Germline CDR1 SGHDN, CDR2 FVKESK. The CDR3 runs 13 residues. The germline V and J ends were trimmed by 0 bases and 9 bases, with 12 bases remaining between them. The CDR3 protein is CASSQDRGSGQYF. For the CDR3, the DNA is TGTGCCAGCAGCCAAGATCGAGGTTCGGGGCAGTACTTC.

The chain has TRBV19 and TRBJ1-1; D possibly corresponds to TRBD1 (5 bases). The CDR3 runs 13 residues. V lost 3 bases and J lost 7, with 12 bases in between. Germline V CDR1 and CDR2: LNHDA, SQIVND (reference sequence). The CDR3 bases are TGTGCCAGTAGTATTCCAGGGATGGGTGAAGCTTTCTTT. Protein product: CASSIPGMGEAFF.

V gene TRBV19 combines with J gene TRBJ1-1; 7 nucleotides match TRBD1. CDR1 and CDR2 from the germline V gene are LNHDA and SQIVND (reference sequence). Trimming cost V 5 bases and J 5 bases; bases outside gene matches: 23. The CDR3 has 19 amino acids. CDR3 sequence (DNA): TGTGCCAGTAGTTTACGACCCCGGTTCTATGGGACAGAAGGAACTGAAGCTTTCTTT. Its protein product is CASSLRPRFYGTEGTEAFF.

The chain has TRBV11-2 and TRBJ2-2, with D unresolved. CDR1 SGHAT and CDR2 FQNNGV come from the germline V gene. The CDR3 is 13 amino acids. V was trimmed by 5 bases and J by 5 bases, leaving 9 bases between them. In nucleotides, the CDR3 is TGTGCCAGCAGCCCCCTAGTAACCGGGGAGCTGTTTTTT. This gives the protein CASSPLVTGELFF.

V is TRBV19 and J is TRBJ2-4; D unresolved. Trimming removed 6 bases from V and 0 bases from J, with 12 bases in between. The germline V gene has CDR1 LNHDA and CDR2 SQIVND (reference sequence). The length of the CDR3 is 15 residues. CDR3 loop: CASSQRGLAKNIQYF. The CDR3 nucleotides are TGTGCCAGTAGCCAGAGAGGCCTAGCCAAAAACATTCAGTACTTC.

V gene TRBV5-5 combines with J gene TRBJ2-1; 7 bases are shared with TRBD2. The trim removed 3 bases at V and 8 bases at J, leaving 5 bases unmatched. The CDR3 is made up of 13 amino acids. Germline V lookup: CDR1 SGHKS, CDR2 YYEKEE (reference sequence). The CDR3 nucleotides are TGTGCCAGCAGCTCCGGACTAGACGATGAGCAGTTCTTC. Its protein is CASSSGLDDEQFF.

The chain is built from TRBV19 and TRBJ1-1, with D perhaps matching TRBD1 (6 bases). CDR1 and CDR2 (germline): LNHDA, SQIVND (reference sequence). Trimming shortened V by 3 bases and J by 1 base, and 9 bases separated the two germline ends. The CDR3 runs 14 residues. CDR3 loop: CASSITTGNTEAFF. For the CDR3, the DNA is TGTGCCAGTAGTATCACGACAGGGAACACTGAAGCTTTCTTT.

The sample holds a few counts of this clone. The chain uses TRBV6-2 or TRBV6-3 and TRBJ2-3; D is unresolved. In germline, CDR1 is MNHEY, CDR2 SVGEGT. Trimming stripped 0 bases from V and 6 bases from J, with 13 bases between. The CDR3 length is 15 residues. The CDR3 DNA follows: TGTGCCAGCAGTTACTCCGGATCTCGCAGGGATACGCAGTATTTT. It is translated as CASSYSGSRRDTQYF.

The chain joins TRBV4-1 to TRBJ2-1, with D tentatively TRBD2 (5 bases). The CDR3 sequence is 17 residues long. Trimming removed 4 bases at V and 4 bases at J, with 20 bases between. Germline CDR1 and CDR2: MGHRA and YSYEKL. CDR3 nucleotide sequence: TGCGCCAGCAGCCCCGAGAGCGGAGTAGAAGGGTACAATGAGCAGTTCTTC. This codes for CASSPESGVEGYNEQFF.

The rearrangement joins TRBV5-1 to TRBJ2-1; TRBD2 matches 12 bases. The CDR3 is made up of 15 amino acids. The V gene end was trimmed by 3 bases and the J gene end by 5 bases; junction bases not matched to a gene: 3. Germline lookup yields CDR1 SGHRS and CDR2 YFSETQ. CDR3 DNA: TGCGCCAGCAGCTCGGGACTAGCGGGCCACAATGAGCAGTTCTTC. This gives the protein CASSSGLAGHNEQFF.